The rows below give T cell receptor beta chains drawn from one sample of a study of high-grade serous ovarian cancer treatment subgroups. Clones were read by immunoSEQ multiplex PCR, and TCRdb kept only the in-frame ones, dropping some. The sample has roughly 18,000 clones; approximately 81% are singletons. The specimen sequenced was tumor tissue. These receptors were obtained from a human donor with high-grade serous ovarian cancer. The CDR3 runs from the conserved cysteine through the conserved F or W. A D gene is named only where the DNA matches it firmly. Clone size is not always given. Where it is, it says once, few, many or a class for expanded clones.

V gene: TRBV4-1
D gene: .
J gene: TRBJ1-1
clone size: few
CDR3 length: 14
CDR3 protein: CASSSQAGSIRAFF
CDR3 DNA: TGCGCCAGCAGCTCCCAAGCAGGGTCCATAAGAGCTTTCTTT

V gene: TRBV4-1
D gene: .
J gene: TRBJ1-4
clone size: few
CDR3 length: 15
CDR3 protein: CASSQEEAGWEKLFF
CDR3 DNA: TGCGCCAGCAGCCAAGAGGAGGCAGGGTGGGAAAAACTGTTTTTT

V gene: TRBV4-3
D gene: .
J gene: TRBJ2-2
clone size: .
CDR3 length: 14
CDR3 protein: CASSQEPATGELFF
CDR3 DNA: TGCGCCAGCAGCCAAGAACCTGCTACCGGGGAGCTGTTTTTT

V gene: TRBV5-1
D gene: .
J gene: TRBJ1-1
clone size: .
CDR3 length: 12
CDR3 protein: CASSIKGTEAFF
CDR3 DNA: TGCGCCAGCAGCATTAAAGGGACTGAAGCTTTCTTT

V gene: TRBV7-2
D gene: .
J gene: TRBJ1-1
clone size: .
CDR3 length: 13
CDR3 protein: CASSLAGDTEAFF
CDR3 DNA: TGTGCCAGCAGCCTGGCTGGGGACACTGAAGCTTTCTTT

V gene: TRBV5-5
D gene: .
J gene: TRBJ2-7
clone size: .
CDR3 length: 15
CDR3 protein: CASSSPGASSYEQYF
CDR3 DNA: TGTGCCAGCAGCTCGCCAGGGGCCAGCTCCTACGAGCAGTACTTC

V gene: TRBV27
D gene: TRBD2
J gene: TRBJ2-2
clone size: .
CDR3 length: 17
CDR3 protein: CASSLTSGDLRGGELFF
CDR3 DNA: TGTGCCAGCAGTTTAACTAGCGGGGACCTTCGGGGCGGGGAGCTGTTTTTT

V gene: TRBV7-2
D gene: TRBD2
J gene: TRBJ2-5
clone size: .
CDR3 length: 18
CDR3 protein: CASSSPPTSGARQETQYF
CDR3 DNA: TGTGCCAGCAGCTCTCCACCTACTAGCGGAGCCAGGCAAGAGACCCAGTACTTC

V gene: TRBV2
D gene: TRBD1
J gene: TRBJ2-2
clone size: once
CDR3 length: 14
CDR3 protein: CASSVQGATGELFF
CDR3 DNA: TGTGCCAGCAGTGTACAGGGGGCCACCGGGGAGCTGTTTTTT

V gene: TRBV5-1
D gene: .
J gene: TRBJ1-1
clone size: .
CDR3 length: 14
CDR3 protein: CASSLEGMNTEAFF
CDR3 DNA: TGCGCCAGCAGCTTGGAGGGGATGAACACTGAAGCTTTCTTT

V gene: TRBV5-1
D gene: .
J gene: TRBJ1-2
clone size: .
CDR3 length: 14
CDR3 protein: CASSLAGANYGYTF
CDR3 DNA: TGCGCCAGCAGCTTGGCAGGGGCTAACTATGGCTACACCTTC

V gene: TRBV7-9
D gene: .
J gene: TRBJ1-5
clone size: .
CDR3 length: 15
CDR3 protein: CASSFGTASNQPQHF
CDR3 DNA: TGTGCCAGCAGCTTTGGGACCGCTAGCAATCAGCCCCAGCATTTT

V gene: TRBV30
D gene: .
J gene: TRBJ2-2
clone size: .
CDR3 length: 12
CDR3 protein: CAWSLVAGELFF
CDR3 DNA: TGTGCCTGGAGTTTAGTCGCCGGGGAGCTGTTTTTT

V gene: TRBV10-3
D gene: .
J gene: TRBJ1-1
clone size: medium-sized
CDR3 length: 15
CDR3 protein: CAISEGDTLLAEAFF
CDR3 DNA: TGTGCCATCAGTGAGGGGGACACGCTCCTCGCTGAAGCTTTCTTT

V gene: TRBV15
D gene: .
J gene: TRBJ1-2
clone size: .
CDR3 length: 18
CDR3 protein: CATSSEGKQAGYNYGYTF
CDR3 DNA: TGTGCCACCAGCAGTGAGGGAAAACAGGCCGGATACAACTATGGCTACACCTTC

V gene: TRBV9
D gene: TRBD2
J gene: TRBJ2-1
clone size: .
CDR3 length: 16
CDR3 protein: CASGAGTSGGNNEQFF
CDR3 DNA: TGTGCCAGCGGAGCAGGGACTAGCGGGGGGAACAATGAGCAGTTCTTC

V gene: TRBV28
D gene: .
J gene: TRBJ2-1
clone size: .
CDR3 length: 12
CDR3 protein: CASSSRIKWEFF
CDR3 DNA: TGTGCCAGCAGTTCACGAATTAAGTGGGAGTTCTTC

V gene: TRBV11-1
D gene: TRBD1
J gene: TRBJ2-5
clone size: once
CDR3 length: 14
CDR3 protein: CASSQHRGQETQYF
CDR3 DNA: TGTGCCAGCAGCCAACACAGGGGTCAAGAGACCCAGTACTTC

V gene: TRBV9
D gene: .
J gene: TRBJ2-7
clone size: .
CDR3 length: 15
CDR3 protein: CASSVGSRGAYEQYF
CDR3 DNA: TGTGCCAGCAGCGTAGGGAGCAGGGGCGCTTACGAGCAGTACTTC

V gene: TRBV25-1
D gene: TRBD1
J gene: TRBJ2-7
clone size: few
CDR3 length: 12
CDR3 protein: CASGQYTYEQYF
CDR3 DNA: TGTGCCTCGGGACAGTACACCTACGAGCAGTACTTC

V gene: TRBV30
D gene: .
J gene: TRBJ2-7
clone size: .
CDR3 length: 14
CDR3 protein: CAWSAPWRLYEQYF
CDR3 DNA: TGTGCCTGGAGTGCCCCCTGGAGGCTCTATGAGCAGTACTTC

V gene: TRBV11-1
D gene: .
J gene: TRBJ1-1
clone size: few
CDR3 length: 13
CDR3 protein: CASSQHLNTEAFF
CDR3 DNA: TGTGCCAGCAGCCAACACCTGAACACTGAAGCTTTCTTT

V gene: TRBV27
D gene: .
J gene: TRBJ1-1
clone size: .
CDR3 length: 14
CDR3 protein: CASSLFGPDTEAFF
CDR3 DNA: TGTGCCAGCAGTTTATTTGGGCCGGACACTGAAGCTTTCTTT

V gene: TRBV9
D gene: .
J gene: TRBJ2-1
clone size: .
CDR3 length: 15
CDR3 protein: CASSSQPQEYNEQFF
CDR3 DNA: TGTGCCAGCAGCTCGCAACCTCAGGAGTACAATGAGCAGTTCTTC

V gene: TRBV5-4
D gene: .
J gene: TRBJ2-5
clone size: .
CDR3 length: 13
CDR3 protein: CASSYDFQETQYF
CDR3 DNA: TGTGCCAGCAGCTACGACTTCCAAGAGACCCAGTACTTC

V gene: TRBV4-1
D gene: TRBD1
J gene: TRBJ1-1
clone size: few
CDR3 length: 14
CDR3 protein: CASSRQGGNTEAFF
CDR3 DNA: TGCGCCAGCAGCCGGCAGGGGGGGAACACTGAAGCTTTCTTT

V gene: TRBV19
D gene: .
J gene: TRBJ2-1
clone size: .
CDR3 length: 13
CDR3 protein: CASSIVLYNEQFF
CDR3 DNA: TGTGCCAGTAGTATCGTGCTGTACAATGAGCAGTTCTTC

V gene: TRBV6-6
D gene: TRBD2
J gene: TRBJ2-2
clone size: .
CDR3 length: 16
CDR3 protein: CASSYGASGSAGELFF
CDR3 DNA: TGTGCCAGCAGTTACGGGGCTAGCGGGAGTGCCGGGGAGCTGTTTTTT

V gene: TRBV28
D gene: TRBD1
J gene: TRBJ2-7
clone size: .
CDR3 length: 15
CDR3 protein: CASNPPGQGAHEQYF
CDR3 DNA: TGTGCCAGCAACCCGCCGGGACAGGGGGCCCACGAGCAGTACTTC

V gene: TRBV29-1
D gene: TRBD1
J gene: TRBJ2-7
clone size: .
CDR3 length: 12
CDR3 protein: CSVLGQAYEQYF
CDR3 DNA: TGCAGCGTTTTGGGACAGGCCTACGAGCAGTACTTC

V gene: TRBV7-9
D gene: .
J gene: TRBJ2-7
clone size: few
CDR3 length: 11
CDR3 protein: CASSFGDEQYF
CDR3 DNA: TGTGCCAGCAGCTTTGGGGACGAGCAGTACTTC

V gene: TRBV28
D gene: .
J gene: TRBJ1-1
clone size: .
CDR3 length: 11
CDR3 protein: CASSANTEAFF
CDR3 DNA: TGTGCCAGCAGCGCAAACACTGAAGCTTTCTTT

V gene: TRBV7-3
D gene: TRBD1
J gene: TRBJ2-7
clone size: .
CDR3 length: 15
CDR3 protein: CASSPKTGATYEQYF
CDR3 DNA: TGTGCCAGCAGCCCAAAGACAGGGGCAACCTACGAGCAGTACTTC

V gene: TRBV18
D gene: TRBD1
J gene: TRBJ1-5
clone size: few
CDR3 length: 14
CDR3 protein: CASSPNEDRGIQHF
CDR3 DNA: TGTGCCAGCTCACCTAACGAGGACAGGGGCATCCAGCATTTT

V gene: TRBV30
D gene: TRBD1
J gene: TRBJ2-7
clone size: .
CDR3 length: 19
CDR3 protein: CAWKSSVWDRGSSSYEQYF
CDR3 DNA: TGTGCCTGGAAATCTAGCGTCTGGGACAGGGGCTCCAGCTCCTACGAGCAGTACTTC

V gene: TRBV5-5
D gene: .
J gene: TRBJ2-7
clone size: .
CDR3 length: 15
CDR3 protein: CASSFGPGQYYEQYF
CDR3 DNA: .

V gene: TRBV11-2
D gene: TRBD2
J gene: TRBJ2-7
clone size: .
CDR3 length: 15
CDR3 protein: CASSPRTSGAYEQYF
CDR3 DNA: TGTGCCAGCAGCCCTCGGACTAGCGGGGCGTACGAGCAGTACTTC

V gene: TRBV7-9
D gene: .
J gene: TRBJ2-1
clone size: .
CDR3 length: 13
CDR3 protein: CASSLEAAAEQFF
CDR3 DNA: TGTGCCAGCAGCTTAGAGGCAGCGGCTGAGCAGTTCTTC

V gene: TRBV25-1
D gene: .
J gene: TRBJ1-1
clone size: .
CDR3 length: 15
CDR3 protein: CASSEYGGLNTEAFF
CDR3 DNA: TGTGCCAGCAGTGAATATGGGGGGCTCAACACTGAAGCTTTCTTT

V gene: TRBV5-1
D gene: TRBD1
J gene: TRBJ1-5
clone size: .
CDR3 length: 15
CDR3 protein: CASSITGGAAQPQHF
CDR3 DNA: TGCGCCAGCAGCATCACAGGGGGCGCCGCTCAGCCCCAGCATTTT

V gene: TRBV7-2
D gene: .
J gene: TRBJ2-1
clone size: .
CDR3 length: 15
CDR3 protein: CASSLQGTWDNEQFF
CDR3 DNA: TGTGCCAGCAGCTTACAGGGTACGTGGGACAATGAGCAGTTCTTC

V gene: TRBV4-3
D gene: TRBD2
J gene: TRBJ2-5
clone size: .
CDR3 length: 16
CDR3 protein: CASSPLAGGGQETQYF
CDR3 DNA: TGCGCCAGCAGCCCCTTAGCGGGAGGGGGACAAGAGACCCAGTACTTC

V gene: TRBV6-5
D gene: .
J gene: TRBJ2-7
clone size: .
CDR3 length: 12
CDR3 protein: CASSYPWGEQYF
CDR3 DNA: TGTGCCAGCAGTTACCCCTGGGGCGAGCAGTACTTC

V gene: TRBV21-1
D gene: .
J gene: TRBJ2-1
clone size: .
CDR3 length: 16
CDR3 protein: CASSSPTAPSYNEQFF
CDR3 DNA: TGTGCCAGCAGCAGCCCAACTGCACCCTCCTACAATGAGCAGTTCTTC

V gene: TRBV4-2
D gene: .
J gene: TRBJ2-3
clone size: .
CDR3 length: 14
CDR3 protein: CASSQVGHTDTQYF
CDR3 DNA: TGTGCCAGCAGCCAAGTAGGACACACAGATACGCAGTATTTT

V gene: TRBV6-6
D gene: TRBD1
J gene: TRBJ1-1
clone size: .
CDR3 length: 15
CDR3 protein: CASSCWDRGCTEAFF
CDR3 DNA: TGTGCCAGCAGTTGCTGGGACAGGGGGTGCACTGAAGCTTTCTTT

V gene: TRBV30
D gene: .
J gene: TRBJ1-1
clone size: .
CDR3 length: 10
CDR3 protein: CAWSGTLAFF
CDR3 DNA: TGTGCCTGGAGTGGAACTCTAGCTTTCTTT

V gene: TRBV7-6
D gene: .
J gene: TRBJ1-3
clone size: once
CDR3 length: 16
CDR3 protein: CASSPRQAPVGNTIYF
CDR3 DNA: TGTGCCAGCAGCCCAAGACAGGCACCCGTTGGAAACACCATATATTTT

V gene: TRBV7-2
D gene: .
J gene: TRBJ1-2
clone size: .
CDR3 length: 13
CDR3 protein: CASSPPEAWGYTF
CDR3 DNA: TGTGCCAGCAGCCCCCCAGAGGCGTGGGGCTACACCTTC

V gene: TRBV29-1
D gene: TRBD1
J gene: TRBJ1-5
clone size: .
CDR3 length: 14
CDR3 protein: CSVRDRGRGQPQHF
CDR3 DNA: TGCAGCGTGAGGGACAGGGGGCGCGGGCAGCCCCAGCATTTT

V gene: TRBV5-4
D gene: .
J gene: TRBJ1-4
clone size: .
CDR3 length: 15
CDR3 protein: CASSLGRGFGEKLFF
CDR3 DNA: TGTGCCAGCAGCTTGGGGCGGGGGTTTGGTGAAAAACTGTTTTTT

V gene: TRBV7-9
D gene: TRBD1
J gene: TRBJ1-4
clone size: once
CDR3 length: 16
CDR3 protein: CASSVGQGAENEKLFF
CDR3 DNA: TGTGCCAGCAGCGTTGGACAGGGGGCAGAGAATGAAAAACTGTTTTTT